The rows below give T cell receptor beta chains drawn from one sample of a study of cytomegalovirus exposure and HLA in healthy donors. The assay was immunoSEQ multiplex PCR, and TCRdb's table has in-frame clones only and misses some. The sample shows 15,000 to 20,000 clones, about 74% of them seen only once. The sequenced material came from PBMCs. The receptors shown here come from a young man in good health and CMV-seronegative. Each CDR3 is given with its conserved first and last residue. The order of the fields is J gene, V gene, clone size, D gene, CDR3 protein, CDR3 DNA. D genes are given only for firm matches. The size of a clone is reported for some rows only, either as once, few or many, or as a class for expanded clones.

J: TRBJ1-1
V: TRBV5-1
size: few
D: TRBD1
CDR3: CASSLGDRVSTEAFF
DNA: TGCGCCAGCAGCTTGGGGGACAGGGTGAGCACTGAAGCTTTCTTT

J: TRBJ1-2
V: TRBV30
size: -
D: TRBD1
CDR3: CAWSVGQGTGYTF
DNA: TGTGCCTGGAGTGTGGGACAGGGGACTGGCTACACCTTC

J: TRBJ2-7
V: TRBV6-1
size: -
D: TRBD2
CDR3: CASSWGTSSNEQYF
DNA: TGTGCCAGCAGCTGGGGGACTAGCAGCAACGAGCAGTACTTC

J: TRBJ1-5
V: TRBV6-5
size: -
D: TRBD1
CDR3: CASSAGQYSNQPQHF
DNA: TGTGCCAGCAGTGCGGGACAGTATAGCAATCAGCCCCAGCATTTT

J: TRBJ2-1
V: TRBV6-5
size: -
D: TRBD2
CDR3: CASSNTREGEQFF
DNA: TGTGCCAGCAGTAACACAAGGGAGGGTGAGCAGTTCTTC

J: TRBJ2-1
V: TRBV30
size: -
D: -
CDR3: CAWSAPSEQFF
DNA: TGTGCCTGGAGTGCCCCTTCTGAGCAGTTCTTC

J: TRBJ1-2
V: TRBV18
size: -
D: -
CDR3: CASSPDSYYGYTF
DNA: TGTGCCAGCTCACCTGACAGCTACTATGGCTACACCTTC

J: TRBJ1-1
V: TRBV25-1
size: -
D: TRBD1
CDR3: CASSDGTGRNTEAFF
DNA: TGTGCCAGCAGTGATGGGACAGGTCGGAACACTGAAGCTTTCTTT

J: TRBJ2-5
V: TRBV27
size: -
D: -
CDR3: CASRRGTQRETQYF
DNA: TGTGCCAGCAGACGGGGGACTCAGCGCGAGACCCAGTACTTC

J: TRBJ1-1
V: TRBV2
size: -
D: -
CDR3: CASSETGTNTEAFF
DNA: TGTGCCAGCAGTGAAACCGGGACAAACACTGAAGCTTTCTTT

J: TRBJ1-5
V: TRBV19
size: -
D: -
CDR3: CASSISGQREPQHF
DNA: TGTGCCAGTAGTATCTCGGGACAAAGGGAGCCCCAGCATTTT

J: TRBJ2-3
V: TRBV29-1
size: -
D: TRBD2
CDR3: CSVEGGRVTDTQYF
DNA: TGCAGCGTTGAAGGTGGGAGGGTCACAGATACGCAGTATTTT